This T cell receptor beta chain was identified during a study of T cells after yellow fever vaccination. Study-level results: Some clonotypes were seen in both the CD4 and the CD8 compartments. These made up a small share and likely arose from convergent recombination.

This clonotype occurred a few times. Its cognate antigen is unknown. They built TCR cDNA with 5'RACE template switching, a step that put in a universal primer site and UMIs. TCRdb itself ran the 5' RACE reads through MiXCR, one entry per CDR3 protein. The sample shows some 600,000 distinct CDR3 sequences, over 9% of them seen only once. The CDR3 contains 15 residues. The trim removed 6 bases at V and 7 bases at J, leaving 12 bases unmatched. The chain couples TRBV12-3 or TRBV12-4 to TRBJ1-2, with 9 bases fitting TRBD1. The sequence was collected from a man aged 25 to 45 who received the YFV17D yellow fever vaccine. The sample in question was PBMCs, obtained on the day of the yellow fever booster vaccination. The CDR3 region is CASSDYRGRSGGYTF. DNA of the CDR3: TGTGCCAGCAGCGACTACAGGGGGCGTAGTGGTGGCTACACCTTC.